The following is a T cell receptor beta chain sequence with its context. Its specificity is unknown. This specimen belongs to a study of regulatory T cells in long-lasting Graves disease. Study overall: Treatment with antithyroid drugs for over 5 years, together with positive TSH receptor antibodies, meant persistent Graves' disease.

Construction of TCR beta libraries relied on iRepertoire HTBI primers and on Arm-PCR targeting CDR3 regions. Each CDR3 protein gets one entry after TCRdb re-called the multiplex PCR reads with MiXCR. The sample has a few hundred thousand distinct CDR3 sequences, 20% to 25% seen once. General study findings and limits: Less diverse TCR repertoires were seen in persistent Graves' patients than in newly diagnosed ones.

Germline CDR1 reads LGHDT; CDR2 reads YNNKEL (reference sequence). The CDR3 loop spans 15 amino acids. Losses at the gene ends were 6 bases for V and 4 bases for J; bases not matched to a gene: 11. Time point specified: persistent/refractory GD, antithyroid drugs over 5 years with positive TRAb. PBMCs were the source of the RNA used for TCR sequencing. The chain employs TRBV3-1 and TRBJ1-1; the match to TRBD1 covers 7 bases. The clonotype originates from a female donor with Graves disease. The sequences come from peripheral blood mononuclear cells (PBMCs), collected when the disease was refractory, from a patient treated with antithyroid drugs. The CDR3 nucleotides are TGTGCCAGCAGTTTCACTCCAGGGGGGGCCACTGAAGCTTTCTTT. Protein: CASSFTPGGATEAFF.